Here is one TCR beta chain with its context. Assay used: immunoSEQ multiplex PCR; TCRdb lists only in-frame clones, some missing. Of about 480 clones in the sample, around two thirds were seen once. The CDR3 has 15 residues. Per germline, CDR1 MGHDK and CDR2 SYGVNS. V was cut by 3 bases and J by 4 bases, with 10 bases left in between. Definition of the sample label: CD137+ CD4 T cells sorted after culture with HeLa expressing allogeneic HLA-DP. Cells were stimulated with HeLa cells transduced with HLA-DPA1/DPB1, HLA-DM, invariant chain and CD80. HeLa cells expressing allogeneic DPB1 restimulated the approximately 15-day-expanded CD4+ cells for about a day. These data are taken from a study of T cell repertoires and HLA-DP antigens. Study as a whole: Transduced HeLa cells presented HLA-DP to CD4+ T cells.

The rearrangement joins TRBV25-1 to TRBJ1-6; D is uncertain. This TCR was sampled from a man aged 55 to 70 in good health and CMV-seronegative. The source material was alloreactive CD137+ CD4+ T cells from cultured PBMCs. As to subset: CD137+ CD4+ cells sorted after less than 25 h restimulation with the allogeneic HLA-DP-expressing HeLa cells. CDR3 sequence (DNA): TGTGCCAGCAGTGACCCGTCACATTATAATTCACCCCTCCACTTT. Its translation is CASSDPSHYNSPLHF.